The 22 T cell receptor beta chains given below trace back to one sample, sequenced in a study of T cells in Graves' hyperthyroidism and ophthalmopathy (dated by TCRdb to between 2018 and 2020). Libraries came from multiplex PCR. TCRdb names Illumina HiSeq 2000 as the instrument used. TCR beta CDR3 regions were amplified from RNA transcripts. The first round of RT-PCR for the TCR CDR3 was performed with the HTBI primer set and the Qiagen OneStep RT-PCR kit. The raw public reads went through TCRdb reprocessing: fastp at Q25, MiXCR clone calling, in-frame beta chains kept. Rows are unified per CDR3 protein, each entry keeping the most common DNA and genes. The table for this sample lists over 500,000 distinct CDR3 sequences; roughly 15% of them were counted only once. Together, the top ten hold approximately 15% of the sample. The material sequenced was blood. These receptors originate from a woman younger than 35 with Graves' ophthalmopathy.

This clonotype showed up just a few times. The gene calls are TRBV11-2 and TRBJ2-3, with D perhaps assigned TRBD1 or TRBD2 (5 bases each). Germline V lookup: CDR1 SGHAT, CDR2 FQNNGV. This CDR3 has 17 residues. V gave up 4 bases and J gave up 0 bases, with 17 bases separating them. The CDR3 region is CASSSGLGEWSTDTQYF. The CDR3 DNA follows: TGTGCCAGCAGCTCTGGCCTGGGGGAGTGGAGCACAGATACGCAGTATTTT.

This clonotype turned up a few times. The chain joins TRBV30 to TRBJ1-6; D is possibly TRBD1 (5 bases). This CDR3 contains 17 residues. Germline CDR1 GTSNPN, CDR2 SVGIG (reference sequence). Trimming shortened V by 2 bases and J by 7 bases, and 21 bases separated the two germline ends. This CDR3 is CAWSPKSGGFSNSPLHF. For the CDR3, the DNA is TGTGCCTGGAGTCCTAAAAGCGGGGGGTTTTCAAATTCACCCCTCCACTTT.

This clonotype was recorded many times. The chain couples TRBV11-2 to TRBJ2-3; TRBD2 aligns across 8 bases. V dropped 2 bases and J dropped 1; count of bases not matched to a gene: 5. Germline CDR1 and CDR2: SGHAT and FQNNGV. The CDR3 is 16 amino acids. The CDR3 here is CASSLTGGLGTDTQYF. The CDR3 nucleotides read TGTGCCAGCAGCTTAACGGGAGGGTTGGGCACAGATACGCAGTATTTT.

In this sample, this clonotype turned up a few times. This chain uses TRBV27 with TRBJ1-1; D is undetermined. V lost 0 bases and J lost 11, with 4 bases in between. Germline V gene data show CDR1 as MNHEY and CDR2 as SMNVEV (reference sequence). The CDR3 length is 10 residues. CDR3 DNA: TGTGCCAGCAGTTTATCGAGGGCTTTCTTT. Translated: CASSLSRAFF.

This clonotype has a count of ten or more. The chain has TRBV13 and TRBJ1-1, with 7 bases fitting TRBD1. Trimming at V came to 3 bases and at J to 8 bases, leaving 12 bases not matched to a gene. The germline CDR1 and CDR2 sequences are PRHDT and FYEKMQ (reference sequence). This CDR3 has 15 amino acids. CDR3 sequence: CASSFSPNTGEEAFF. The CDR3 nucleotides read TGTGCCAGCAGCTTCTCACCTAATACAGGGGAGGAAGCTTTCTTT. Based on the CDR3 plus reference TRBV13 and TRBJ1-1, the full variable domain is AAGVIQSPRHLIKEKRETATLKCYPIPRHDTVYWYQQGPGQDPQFLISFYEKMQSDKGSIPDRFSAQQFSDYHSELNMSSLELGDSALYFCASSFSPNTGEEAFFGQGTRLTVV.

This clonotype was counted at least ten times. The chain has TRBV2 and TRBJ1-1, with a weak D call TRBD1 (6 bases). This CDR3 spans 14 amino acids. The ends were cut back, 6 bases at V and 3 bases at J, with 14 bases in the middle. Germline CDR1 and CDR2: SNHLY and FYNNEI. The CDR3 DNA is TGTGCCAGCAGCCGGACAGCCACCGACACTGAAGCTTTCTTT. Its protein product is CASSRTATDTEAFF.

This clonotype was seen many times. The chain carries TRBV11-2 and TRBJ2-4; D uncertain. V gave up 4 bases and J gave up 8 bases, with 15 bases separating them. The CDR3 extends over 14 amino acids. Germline V CDR1 and CDR2: SGHAT, FQNNGV. The CDR3 nucleotides are TGTGCCAGCAGCTCCTACCACCAGGCGGACATTCAGTACTTC. Translating gives CASSSYHQADIQYF. Variable domain in full (rest from reference TRBV11-2 and TRBJ2-4): EAGVAQSPRYKIIEKRQSVAFWCNPISGHATLYWYQQILGQGPKLLIQFQNNGVVDDSQLPKDRFSAERLKGVDSTLKIQPAKLEDSAVYLCASSSYHQADIQYFGAGTRLSVL.

The V and J genes are TRBV5-1 and TRBJ2-1; 15 bases line up with TRBD2. Germline CDR1 is SGHRS and CDR2 is YFSETQ. This CDR3 is built from 17 residues. The junction had 5 bases not matched to a gene; V was cut back by 4 bases and J by 3 bases. The DNA of the CDR3 is TGCGCCAGCAGCCCTGGGACTAGCGGGAGGTTCTACAATGAGCAGTTCTTC. Translation gives CASSPGTSGRFYNEQFF. Together with reference TRBV5-1 and TRBJ2-1, the CDR3 gives the full variable domain: KAGVTQTPRYLIKTRGQQVTLSCSPISGHRSVSWYQQTPGQGLQFLFEYFSETQRNKGNFPGRFSGRQFSNSRSEMNVSTLELGDSALYLCASSPGTSGRFYNEQFFGPGTRLTVL.

The chain joins TRBV20-1 to TRBJ2-1; 11 nucleotides match TRBD2. With V trimmed by 3 bases and J by 9 bases, 4 bases remained unmatched. The CDR3 loop spans 13 amino acids. The germline V gene encodes CDR1 DFQATT and CDR2 SNEGSKA (reference sequence). As DNA, the CDR3 is TGCAGTGCTAGGACTAGCGGGACGGGTGAGCAGTTCTTC. Translated, it gives CSARTSGTGEQFF.

The rearrangement links TRBV6-5 to TRBJ2-7; the match to TRBD2 covers 9 bases. This CDR3 has 16 amino acids. After removal of 4 bases from V and 2 bases from J, the junction contained 9 bases not matched to a gene. The germline gives CDR1 MNHEY, CDR2 SVGAGI. The CDR3 loop is CASSLKTSGNPYEQYF. The CDR3 DNA sequence: TGTGCCAGCAGTTTGAAGACTAGCGGAAATCCCTACGAGCAGTACTTC.

This clonotype has just a few counts. The chain carries TRBV13 and TRBJ2-7; 8 bases line up with TRBD1. The V gene end was trimmed by 0 bases and the J gene end by 2 bases; junction bases not matched to a gene: 3. This CDR3 spans 15 amino acids. Germline V gene data show CDR1 as PRHDT and CDR2 as FYEKMQ (reference sequence). The CDR3 nucleotides are TGTGCCAGCAGCTTAGGGAGGACAGGGACCTACGAGCAGTACTTC. This encodes CASSLGRTGTYEQYF.

V and J are TRBV20-1 and TRBJ2-7; TRBD2 aligns across 8 bases. The CDR3 totals 15 residues. Trimming at V came to 1 base and at J to 5 bases, leaving 10 bases not matched to a gene. CDR1 is DFQATT and CDR2 is SNEGSKA in the germline V gene (reference sequence). CDR3 bases: TGCAGTGCTAGAGGTCTTCCTAGCGGGCGGAACGAGCAGTACTTC. Translated, it gives CSARGLPSGRNEQYF.

The chain joins TRBV2 to TRBJ2-7, with TRBD2 as a possible D gene (5 bases). CDR1 and CDR2 from the germline V gene are SNHLY and FYNNEI. With 8 bases removed from V and 0 bases from J, the gap between germline ends came to 14 bases. The length of the CDR3 is 14 residues. The CDR3 loop is CASGRRTSSYEQYF. The CDR3, as DNA: TGTGCCAGCGGCAGGAGGACTTCCTCCTACGAGCAGTACTTC.

In this sample, this clonotype turned up many times. Sequence at one end of the junction differs from germline and may be a read error. The chain recombines TRBV12-3 or TRBV12-4 with TRBJ2-2, with 11 bases aligning to TRBD2. The CDR3 loop spans 15 amino acids. The chain's CDR3 is CASRQTSGNPGELFF. In DNA form, the CDR3 reads TGTGCCAGCAGGCAGACTAGCGGGAACCCCGGGGAGCTGTTTTTT.

This clonotype was counted many times. The rearrangement links TRBV6-5 to TRBJ2-7, with D possibly being TRBD2 (6 bases). The V gene's germline CDR1 is MNHEY and CDR2 SVGAGI. The germline V and J ends were trimmed by 2 bases and 3 bases, with 11 bases remaining between them. The CDR3 runs 14 residues. The DNA of the CDR3 is TGTGCCAGCAGTTACCGGGGCGGGGACTACGAGCAGTACTTC. It encodes CASSYRGGDYEQYF.

The chain has TRBV30 and TRBJ2-5; D is undetermined. The CDR3 runs 12 residues. The V gene's germline CDR1 is GTSNPN and CDR2 SVGIG (reference sequence). V lost 4 bases to trimming and J lost 3 bases, with 9 bases between them. CDR3 loop: CAWTSDKETQYF. For the CDR3, the DNA is TGTGCCTGGACCTCAGATAAAGAGACCCAGTACTTC.

The sample holds many counts of this clonotype. This chain links TRBV20-1 with TRBJ1-5; 7 bases are shared with TRBD1. The CDR3 consists of 14 residues. The germline gives CDR1 DFQATT, CDR2 SNEGSKA (reference sequence). Germline trimming cut 6 bases from V and 3 bases from J; bases unmatched to any gene: 8. The CDR3 loop is CSAGSGTVNQPQHF. In DNA form, the CDR3 reads TGCAGTGCCGGATCCGGGACAGTCAATCAGCCCCAGCATTTT.

V gene TRBV2 combines with J gene TRBJ2-2; 7 bases are shared with TRBD1. The germline CDR1 and CDR2 sequences are SNHLY and FYNNEI. V shed 1 base and J 7 bases; nucleotides not matched to a gene: 3. The length of the CDR3 is 14 residues. Here the CDR3 reads CASSEGRGIGELFF. The CDR3 DNA reads TGTGCCAGCAGTGAAGGCAGGGGGATCGGGGAGCTGTTTTTT.

This clonotype has at least ten counts. CDR3 sequence: CASSRTVLNTEAFF. CDR3 nucleotides: TGTGCCAGCAGCCGGACAGTGCTGAACACTGAAGCTTTCTTT. The genes are TRBV28 and TRBJ1-1; D perhaps matches TRBD1 (6 bases). Germline CDR1 MDHEN, CDR2 SYDVKM. V dropped 6 bases and J dropped 0 bases, with 11 bases sitting between them. This CDR3 is built from 14 residues.

This chain connects TRBV19 to TRBJ1-1, with D tentatively TRBD1 (6 bases). V lost 7 bases, J lost 4 bases, and 10 bases lay in between. Per germline, CDR1 LNHDA and CDR2 SQIVND (reference sequence). The CDR3 extends over 12 amino acids. CDR3 sequence (DNA): TGTGCCAGTAAGGACAGAACCACTGAAGCTTTCTTT. Its translation: CASKDRTTEAFF.

This clonotype was seen only a few times. The gene calls are TRBV12-3 or TRBV12-4 and TRBJ2-7; possibly TRBD2 for D (6 bases). The CDR3 extends over 15 amino acids. V dropped 3 bases and J dropped 0 bases, with 12 bases sitting between them. The CDR3 coding sequence is TGTGCCAGCAGTTTTGGGGACTGGAGCTCCTACGAGCAGTACTTC. Protein sequence: CASSFGDWSSYEQYF.

The table lists this clonotype with a count of one. The CDR3, as DNA: TGTGCCAGCAGCCCTGAGGGGTACGGCGGAGGAAAACTGTTTTTT. This sequence encodes CASSPEGYGGGKLFF. The chain employs TRBV3-1 and TRBJ1-4; D perhaps matches TRBD1 (5 bases). The germline V gene has CDR1 LGHDT and CDR2 YNNKEL (reference sequence). The CDR3 length is 15 residues. Trimming pared 4 bases from V and 10 bases from J, leaving 19 bases between.